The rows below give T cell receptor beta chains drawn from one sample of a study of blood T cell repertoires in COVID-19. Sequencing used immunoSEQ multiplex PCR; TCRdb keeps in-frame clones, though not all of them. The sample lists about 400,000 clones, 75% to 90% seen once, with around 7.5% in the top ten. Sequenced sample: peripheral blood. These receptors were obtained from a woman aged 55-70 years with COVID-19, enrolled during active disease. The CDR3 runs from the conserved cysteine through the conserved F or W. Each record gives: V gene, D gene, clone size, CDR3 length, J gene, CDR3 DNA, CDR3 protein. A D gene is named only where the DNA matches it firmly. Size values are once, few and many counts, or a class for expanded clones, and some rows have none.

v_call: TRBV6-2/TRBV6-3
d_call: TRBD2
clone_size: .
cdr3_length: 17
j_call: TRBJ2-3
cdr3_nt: TGTGCCAGCAGCCCCCGCCTCCTAGCGGGGACCAAAGATACGCAGTATTTT
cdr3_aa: CASSPRLLAGTKDTQYF

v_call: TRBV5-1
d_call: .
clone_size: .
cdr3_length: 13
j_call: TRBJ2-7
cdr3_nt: TGCGCCAGCAGCTTGGTCGGCTCCTACGAGCAGTACTTC
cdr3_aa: CASSLVGSYEQYF

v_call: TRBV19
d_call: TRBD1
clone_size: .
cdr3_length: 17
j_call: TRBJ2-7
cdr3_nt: TGTGCCAGTAGTATAGGCAGGGGGACAGGGGTAGTCTACGAGCAGTACTTC
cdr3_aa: CASSIGRGTGVVYEQYF

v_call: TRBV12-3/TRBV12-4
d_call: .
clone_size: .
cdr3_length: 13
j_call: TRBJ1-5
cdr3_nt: TGTGCCAGCAGTTCGGGAGAGGATCAGCCCCAGCATTTT
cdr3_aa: CASSSGEDQPQHF

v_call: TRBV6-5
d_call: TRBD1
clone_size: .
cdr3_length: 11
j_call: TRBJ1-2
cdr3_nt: TGTGCCAGCAGGACAGGGAGTGGCTACACCTTC
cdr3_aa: CASRTGSGYTF

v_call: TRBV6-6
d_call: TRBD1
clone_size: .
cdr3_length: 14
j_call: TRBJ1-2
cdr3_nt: TGTGCCAGCACTACGGACAGGGAAGACTATGGCTACACCTTC
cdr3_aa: CASTTDREDYGYTF

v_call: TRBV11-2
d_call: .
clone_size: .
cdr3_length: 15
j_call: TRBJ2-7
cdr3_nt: TGTGCCAGCAGCCTCCTACAGGGAGTTGTAGGCGAGCAGTACTTC
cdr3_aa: CASSLLQGVVGEQYF

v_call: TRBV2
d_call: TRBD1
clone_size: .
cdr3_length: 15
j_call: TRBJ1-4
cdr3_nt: TGTGCCAGCAGGACAGGGTGGAGAACTAATGAAAAACTGTTTTTT
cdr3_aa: CASRTGWRTNEKLFF

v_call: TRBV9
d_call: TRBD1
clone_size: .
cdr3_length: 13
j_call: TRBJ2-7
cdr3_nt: TGTGCCAGCAGCCCAAGGGACAGCTACGAGCAGTACTTC
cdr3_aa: CASSPRDSYEQYF

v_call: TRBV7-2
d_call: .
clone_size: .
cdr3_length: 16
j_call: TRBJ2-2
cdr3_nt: TGTGCCAGCAGCTTCGCTGGACTTTTGAACACCGGGGAGCTGTTTTTT
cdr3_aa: CASSFAGLLNTGELFF

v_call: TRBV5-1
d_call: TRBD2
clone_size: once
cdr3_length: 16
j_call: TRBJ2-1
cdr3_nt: TGCGCCAGCACCCCTAAGCGGGGACGCTTATACAATGAGCAGTTCTTC
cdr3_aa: CASTPKRGRLYNEQFF

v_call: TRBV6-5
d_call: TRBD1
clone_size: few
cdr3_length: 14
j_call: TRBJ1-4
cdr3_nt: TGTGCCAGCAGTTACGGGACAGGATACGAAAAACTGTTTTTT
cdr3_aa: CASSYGTGYEKLFF

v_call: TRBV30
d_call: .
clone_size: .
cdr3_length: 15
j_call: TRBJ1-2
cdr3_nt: TGTGCCTGGAGTGCCCCGGGGGGGGCTTCCTATGGCTACACCTTC
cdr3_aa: CAWSAPGGASYGYTF

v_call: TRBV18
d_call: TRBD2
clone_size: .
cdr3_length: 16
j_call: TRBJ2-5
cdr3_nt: TGTGCCAGCTCACCACCTAGCGGGGCCCGCCAAGAGACCCAGTACTTC
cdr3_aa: CASSPPSGARQETQYF

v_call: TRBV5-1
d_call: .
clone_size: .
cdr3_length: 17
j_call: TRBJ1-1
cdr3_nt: TGCGCCAGCAGCACGGGTCCCCTCACAGGGTTCGGGGCTGAAGCTTTCTTT
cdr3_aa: CASSTGPLTGFGAEAFF

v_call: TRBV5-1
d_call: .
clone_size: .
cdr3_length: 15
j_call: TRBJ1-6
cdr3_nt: TGCGCCAGCAGCTTGGGGGGGCTTCGGAATTCACCCCTCCACTTT
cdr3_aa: CASSLGGLRNSPLHF

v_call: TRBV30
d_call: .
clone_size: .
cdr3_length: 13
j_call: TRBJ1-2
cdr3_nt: TGTGCCTGGAGTGTAGACAGTGACTATGGCTACACCTTC
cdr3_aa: CAWSVDSDYGYTF

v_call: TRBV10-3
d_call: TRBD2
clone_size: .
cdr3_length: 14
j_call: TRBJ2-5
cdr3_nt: TGTGCCATCAGTGGTTATGGGGGGGTAGAGACCCAGTACTTC
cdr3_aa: CAISGYGGVETQYF

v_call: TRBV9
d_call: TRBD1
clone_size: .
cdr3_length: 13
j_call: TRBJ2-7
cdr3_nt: TGTGCCAGCAGCAAAACAGGGGGCCACGAGCAGTACTTC
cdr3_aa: CASSKTGGHEQYF

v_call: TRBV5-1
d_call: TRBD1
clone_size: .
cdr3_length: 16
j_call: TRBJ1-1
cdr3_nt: TGCGCCAGCAGCTTGATAACAGGGGGCATGGGCACTGAAGCTTTCTTT
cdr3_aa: CASSLITGGMGTEAFF

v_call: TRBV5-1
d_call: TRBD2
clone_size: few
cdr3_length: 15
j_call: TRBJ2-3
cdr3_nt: TGCGCCAGCAGCTTGGCGGGGGGGAGCACAGATACGCAGTATTTT
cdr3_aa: CASSLAGGSTDTQYF

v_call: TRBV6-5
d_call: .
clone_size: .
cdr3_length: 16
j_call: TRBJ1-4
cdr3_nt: TGTGCCAGCAGTTACGCGGGGCTGGGGGATAATGAAAAACTGTTTTTT
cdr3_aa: CASSYAGLGDNEKLFF

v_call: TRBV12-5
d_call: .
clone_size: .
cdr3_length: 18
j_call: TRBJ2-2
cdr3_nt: TGTGCTAGTGGTTTGCCCCCCCCACTATCAGGGAAGGCCGGGGAGCTGTTTTTT
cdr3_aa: CASGLPPPLSGKAGELFF

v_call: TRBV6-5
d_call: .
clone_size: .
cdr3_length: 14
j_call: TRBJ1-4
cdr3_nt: TGTGCCAGCAGCTCACAGGGCGTAGGGGAAAAACTGTTTTTT
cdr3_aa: CASSSQGVGEKLFF

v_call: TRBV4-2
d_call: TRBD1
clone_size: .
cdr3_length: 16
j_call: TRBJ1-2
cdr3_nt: TGTGCCAGCAGCCCAACCGGGACAGGTGATAACTATGGCTACACCTTC
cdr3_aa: CASSPTGTGDNYGYTF